The rows below give T cell receptor beta chains drawn from one sample of a study of blood T cells in healthy people across ages. From the 5' RACE reads, TCRdb called clonotypes with MiXCR, one entry per CDR3 protein. The sample carries fewer than 1,200,000 distinct CDR3 sequences, under 30% recorded once. This sample also appeared in a second study, on T cells of mothers and their children.

Sample: blood. The receptor source for this set is a girl aged 2 to 10 in good health. Each CDR3 is given with its conserved first and last residue. A D gene is named only where the DNA matches it firmly. Some rows mark clone size as missing; the rest say once, few, many or name a class of expanded clone.

J: TRBJ2-1
size: few
V: TRBV9
D: -
DNA: TGTGCCAGCAGCCCCCACGGGGGTAAACGCTCCGACAATGAGCAGTTCTTC
CDR3: CASSPHGGKRSDNEQFF

J: TRBJ2-1
size: -
V: TRBV4-3
D: TRBD1
DNA: TGCGCCAGCAGCCAAGATAGGGGACAGGGAATTGGGGAGCAGTTCTTC
CDR3: CASSQDRGQGIGEQFF

J: TRBJ1-2
size: few
V: TRBV5-1
D: -
DNA: TGCGCCAGCAGCTTGGTGGCCTCTGGGAGTGGATCCAATGGCTACACCTTC
CDR3: CASSLVASGSGSNGYTF

J: TRBJ2-5
size: -
V: TRBV10-3
D: -
DNA: TGTGCCATCAGGGGAGTCCAGTTCGGAGAGACCCAGTACTTC
CDR3: CAIRGVQFGETQYF

J: TRBJ2-7
size: few
V: TRBV20-1
D: TRBD2
DNA: TGCAGTGCTAGGCTTCTACTAGCGGGAACGTACGAGCAGTACTTC
CDR3: CSARLLLAGTYEQYF

J: TRBJ1-1
size: few
V: TRBV29-1
D: -
DNA: TGCAGCGATGCCGAAGCTTTCTTT
CDR3: CSDAEAFF

J: TRBJ2-2
size: -
V: TRBV15
D: TRBD1
DNA: TGTGCCACCAGCAACGAAACAGGGGGAGCCGGGGAGCTGTTTTTT
CDR3: CATSNETGGAGELFF

J: TRBJ2-7
size: few
V: TRBV7-2
D: -
DNA: TGTGCCAGCAGAGGATCCGGGACACCCTACGAGCAGTACTTC
CDR3: CASRGSGTPYEQYF

J: TRBJ2-7
size: few
V: TRBV27
D: TRBD1
DNA: TGTGCCAGCAGTCCTGGGACAGGGGTAACCTACGAGCAGTACTTC
CDR3: CASSPGTGVTYEQYF

J: TRBJ1-4
size: few
V: TRBV28
D: -
DNA: TGTGCCATCCGGGGTATAACTAATGAAAAACTGTTTTTT
CDR3: CAIRGITNEKLFF

J: TRBJ2-1
size: few
V: TRBV7-2
D: TRBD2
DNA: TGTGTCAGCAGCCCTCCGGGACTAGTCGGAACCTACAATGAGCAGTTCTTC
CDR3: CVSSPPGLVGTYNEQFF

J: TRBJ2-5
size: -
V: TRBV4-3
D: -
DNA: TGCGCCAGCAGCCAAGTGGGCGATGAACAAGAGACCCAGTACTTC
CDR3: CASSQVGDEQETQYF

J: TRBJ2-7
size: -
V: TRBV20-1
D: -
DNA: TGCAGTGCTAGCGGGAGTTGGCTTGGGGGCTCCTACGAGCAGTACTTC
CDR3: CSASGSWLGGSYEQYF

J: TRBJ1-5
size: few
V: TRBV28
D: -
DNA: TGTGCCACTCCCAGCCGGGCAAACGGGGGGCCCCAGCATTTT
CDR3: CATPSRANGGPQHF

J: TRBJ1-2
size: few
V: TRBV20-1
D: -
DNA: TGCAGTGCTGTAGACAGGACTAATGGCTACACCTTC
CDR3: CSAVDRTNGYTF

J: TRBJ1-5
size: -
V: TRBV12-3/TRBV12-4
D: -
DNA: TGTGCCAGCAGAGGACCGGGCGAACGTCAGCCCCAGCATTTT
CDR3: CASRGPGERQPQHF

J: TRBJ2-5
size: -
V: TRBV9
D: TRBD1
DNA: TGTGCCAGCAGCTTCCGGACAGGGATCTGGGAGACCCAGTACTTC
CDR3: CASSFRTGIWETQYF

J: TRBJ2-5
size: -
V: TRBV9
D: -
DNA: TGTGCCGGCAGCGTAGGGTGGAGGGAAGAGACCCAGTACTTC
CDR3: CAGSVGWREETQYF

J: TRBJ1-6
size: -
V: TRBV18
D: -
DNA: TGTGCCAGCTCAGCGAACAGGGCTTATTCACCCCTCCACTTT
CDR3: CASSANRAYSPLHF

J: TRBJ2-3
size: -
V: TRBV6-6
D: -
DNA: TGTGCCAGCAATCTAGCGTCAGATACGCAGTATTTT
CDR3: CASNLASDTQYF

J: TRBJ1-5
size: -
V: TRBV3-1
D: -
DNA: TGTGCCAGCAGCCAACACCCGGGGGGTCAGCCCCAGCATTTT
CDR3: CASSQHPGGQPQHF

J: TRBJ1-5
size: -
V: TRBV3-1
D: -
DNA: TGTGCCAGCAGCCCGGAGGCAGATAGCAATCAGCCCCAGCATTTT
CDR3: CASSPEADSNQPQHF

J: TRBJ1-1
size: -
V: TRBV19
D: -
DNA: TGTGCCAGTAGTATACCGGGGACTGAAGCTTTCTTT
CDR3: CASSIPGTEAFF

J: TRBJ2-7
size: -
V: TRBV29-1
D: TRBD1
DNA: TGCAGCGCTGAAGGGGAAGGAGGACAGGTCTCCTACGAGCAGTACTTC
CDR3: CSAEGEGGQVSYEQYF

J: TRBJ2-7
size: -
V: TRBV5-4
D: TRBD2
DNA: TGTACCAGCAGCTTTTTGCGGGAGGTCAACTACGAGCAGTACTTC
CDR3: CTSSFLREVNYEQYF

J: TRBJ1-4
size: -
V: TRBV7-9
D: -
DNA: TGTGCCAGCAGCTTTGGACGACAACGGACAGATAATGAAAAACTGTTTTTT
CDR3: CASSFGRQRTDNEKLFF

J: TRBJ2-7
size: -
V: TRBV28
D: -
DNA: TGTGCCAGCAGCCCACTCGATTCGACCTACGAGCAGTACTTC
CDR3: CASSPLDSTYEQYF

J: TRBJ2-3
size: once
V: TRBV27
D: TRBD2
DNA: TGTGCCAGCAGTTTATTTTCTTTCGGGACTAGCGGGGGGGCTAGGTATACGCAGTATTTT
CDR3: CASSLFSFGTSGGARYTQYF

J: TRBJ2-5
size: -
V: TRBV13
D: -
DNA: TGTGCCAGCAGCTTAAGAATGGGCTCCCCTGGAGTGGAGACCCAGTACTTC
CDR3: CASSLRMGSPGVETQYF

J: TRBJ2-5
size: -
V: TRBV29-1
D: TRBD1
DNA: TGCAGCGTTGAACCGGGACAGGGGCGGGAGACCCAGTACTTC
CDR3: CSVEPGQGRETQYF

J: TRBJ1-2
size: few
V: TRBV29-1
D: -
DNA: TGCAGCGCCATAACCGGGCCCGTATATGGCTACACCTTC
CDR3: CSAITGPVYGYTF

J: TRBJ1-6
size: -
V: TRBV4-3
D: TRBD1
DNA: TGCGCCAGCAGCCGAAGACAGGGGCGGAATTCACCCCTCCACTTT
CDR3: CASSRRQGRNSPLHF

J: TRBJ1-2
size: -
V: TRBV12-3/TRBV12-4
D: -
DNA: TGTGCCAGCAGCCACGCCACGGACGCCAGTGGCTACACCTTC
CDR3: CASSHATDASGYTF

J: TRBJ2-5
size: -
V: TRBV20-1
D: TRBD2
DNA: TGCAGTGCTCCGGGACTAGCGAGAGAGACCCAGTACTTC
CDR3: CSAPGLARETQYF

J: TRBJ2-7
size: few
V: TRBV20-1
D: -
DNA: TGCAGTGCTAGGGACCTTAACTCCTACGAGCAGTACTTC
CDR3: CSARDLNSYEQYF

J: TRBJ1-2
size: few
V: TRBV20-1
D: -
DNA: TGCAGTGCGGGAGGTGACTATGGCTACACCTTC
CDR3: CSAGGDYGYTF

J: TRBJ2-1
size: few
V: TRBV7-7
D: TRBD1
DNA: TGTGCTAGCAGCTCAGACAGGGGGATCTACAATGAGCAGTTCTTC
CDR3: CASSSDRGIYNEQFF

J: TRBJ2-5
size: few
V: TRBV15
D: TRBD1
DNA: TGTGCCACCAGCAGAGATAGGACAGGGGGTGGAGAGACCCAGTACTTC
CDR3: CATSRDRTGGGETQYF

J: TRBJ2-1
size: -
V: TRBV4-1
D: -
DNA: TGCGCCAGCAGCCAAGATCTCGGCTTTGGGGGGTATAATGAGCAGTTCTTC
CDR3: CASSQDLGFGGYNEQFF

J: TRBJ2-7
size: few
V: TRBV12-3/TRBV12-4
D: TRBD2
DNA: TGTGCCAGCAGGCCTAGCGGGGGGTCCTACGAGCAGTACTTC
CDR3: CASRPSGGSYEQYF

J: TRBJ2-5
size: few
V: TRBV5-8
D: TRBD2
DNA: TGTGCCAGCAGCCCCTATGGACTAGGAACGAGGGAGACCCAGTACTTC
CDR3: CASSPYGLGTRETQYF

J: TRBJ2-7
size: -
V: TRBV4-3
D: -
DNA: TGCGCCAGCAGCCAAGATCTTAGCTTGGGCTACGAGCAGTACTTC
CDR3: CASSQDLSLGYEQYF

J: TRBJ2-7
size: few
V: TRBV29-1
D: -
DNA: TGCAGCGTCGCTTCGGGGGTAGGGTTCGAACGGAACGAGCAGTACTTC
CDR3: CSVASGVGFERNEQYF

J: TRBJ1-1
size: -
V: TRBV5-5
D: TRBD1
DNA: TGCGCCAGCAGCTTGGAGTGGACAGGCAACACTGAAGCTTTCTTT
CDR3: CASSLEWTGNTEAFF

J: TRBJ1-5
size: few
V: TRBV7-9
D: -
DNA: TGTGCCAGCAGCTCCAATAGGGCTTGGCGTAGCAATCAGCCCCAGCATTTT
CDR3: CASSSNRAWRSNQPQHF

J: TRBJ1-2
size: -
V: TRBV6-1
D: -
DNA: TGTGCCAGCACGAGGACAGTGAACTATGGCTACACCTTC
CDR3: CASTRTVNYGYTF

J: TRBJ1-1
size: few
V: TRBV10-3
D: -
DNA: TGTGCCATCAGTGACCAGGCTAGGACTGAAGCTTTCTTT
CDR3: CAISDQARTEAFF

J: TRBJ2-3
size: -
V: TRBV11-2
D: -
DNA: TGTGCCAGCAGCTCCCAGTTCACAGATACGCAGTATTTT
CDR3: CASSSQFTDTQYF

J: TRBJ2-1
size: few
V: TRBV5-1
D: -
DNA: TGCGCCAGCAATCAGAGCTCCTACAATGAGCAGTTCTTC
CDR3: CASNQSSYNEQFF

J: TRBJ2-1
size: -
V: TRBV28
D: -
DNA: TGTGCCAGCAGTTTGCGCGGGAACGGTTTTAATGAGCAGTTCTTC
CDR3: CASSLRGNGFNEQFF

J: TRBJ2-4
size: -
V: TRBV5-1
D: -
DNA: TGCGCCAGCAGCCTTGATATAGGGAGTACACAGAGAAAGAACATTCAGTACTTC
CDR3: CASSLDIGSTQRKNIQYF

J: TRBJ2-7
size: -
V: TRBV14
D: TRBD2
DNA: TGTGCCAGCAGCCAAGTTCCTAGCGGCACCTACGAGCAGTACTTC
CDR3: CASSQVPSGTYEQYF

J: TRBJ1-3
size: -
V: TRBV18
D: -
DNA: TGTGCCAGCTCACCGTCCCGACAGGCCTCTGGAAACACCATATATTTT
CDR3: CASSPSRQASGNTIYF

J: TRBJ1-5
size: -
V: TRBV7-2
D: -
DNA: TGTGCCAGCAGCTTAGTCGCGGACTATCAGCCCCAGCATTTT
CDR3: CASSLVADYQPQHF

J: TRBJ2-5
size: many
V: TRBV20-1
D: TRBD2
DNA: TGCAGTGCTAGTGTGGGTAGCGGGAGTTCAGAGACCCAGTACTTC
CDR3: CSASVGSGSSETQYF

J: TRBJ1-6
size: -
V: TRBV10-3
D: -
DNA: TGTGCCATCAGTGGGGGGGCAGATTCACCCCTCCACTTT
CDR3: CAISGGADSPLHF

J: TRBJ2-7
size: few
V: TRBV6-2/TRBV6-3
D: -
DNA: TGTGCCAGCAGGGGAGCCGATCGTACCCACTACGAGCAGTACTTC
CDR3: CASRGADRTHYEQYF

J: TRBJ2-7
size: -
V: TRBV20-1
D: -
DNA: TGCAGTGCTAGAAGGGAGTCAGCCTACGAGCAGTACTTC
CDR3: CSARRESAYEQYF

J: TRBJ1-1
size: -
V: TRBV12-3/TRBV12-4
D: -
DNA: TGTGCCAGCAGTCCCCAACCCTCTTGGAACACTGAAGCTTTCTTT
CDR3: CASSPQPSWNTEAFF